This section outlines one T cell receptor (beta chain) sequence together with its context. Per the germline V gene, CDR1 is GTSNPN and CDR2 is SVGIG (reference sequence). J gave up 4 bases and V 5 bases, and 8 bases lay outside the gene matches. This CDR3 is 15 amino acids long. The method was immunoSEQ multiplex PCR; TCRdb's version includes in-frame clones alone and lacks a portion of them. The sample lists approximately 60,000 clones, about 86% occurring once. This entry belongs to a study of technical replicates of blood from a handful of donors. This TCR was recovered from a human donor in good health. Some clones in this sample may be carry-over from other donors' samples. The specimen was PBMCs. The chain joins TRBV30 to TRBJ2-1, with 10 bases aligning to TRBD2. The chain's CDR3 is CAWSPGLAEYNEQFF. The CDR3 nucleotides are TGTGCCTGGTCGCCCGGACTAGCGGAATACAATGAGCAGTTCTTC.